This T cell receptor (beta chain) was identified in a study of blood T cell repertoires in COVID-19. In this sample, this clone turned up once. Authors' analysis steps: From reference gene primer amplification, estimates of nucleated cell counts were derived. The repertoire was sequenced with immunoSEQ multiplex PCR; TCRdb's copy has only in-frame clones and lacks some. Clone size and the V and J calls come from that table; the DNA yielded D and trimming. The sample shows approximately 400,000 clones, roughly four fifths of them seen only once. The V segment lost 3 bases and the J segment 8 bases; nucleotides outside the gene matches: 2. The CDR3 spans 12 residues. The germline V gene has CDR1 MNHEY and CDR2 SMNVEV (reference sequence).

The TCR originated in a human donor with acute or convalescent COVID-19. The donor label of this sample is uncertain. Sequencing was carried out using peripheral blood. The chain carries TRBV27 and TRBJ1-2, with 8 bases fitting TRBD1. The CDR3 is CASSFTGGGYTF. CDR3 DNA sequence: TGTGCCAGCAGTTTTACAGGGGGGGGCTACACCTTC.